The 7 T cell receptor beta chains presented below share a single source sample, sequenced in a study of T cells in Graves' hyperthyroidism and ophthalmopathy. Amplification of TCR beta CDR3 regions was performed using RNA transcripts as template. HTBI primers were the set used in a first-round RT-PCR of the TCR CDR3. MiXCR, applied by TCRdb to the multiplex PCR reads, yields one record per CDR3 protein. The profile shows some 300,000 distinct CDR3 sequences, less than 20% of them singletons. Sequencing was carried out using blood. The receptors derive from a man aged 45-60 years with Graves' ophthalmopathy.

Regarding this clonotype: One junction end does not reproduce the germline sequence, and a read error may be involved. The rearrangement uses TRBV7-7 and TRBJ2-5, with D possibly being TRBD2 (5 bases). This CDR3 is 14 amino acids long. CDR1 is SSHAT, CDR2 FNYEAQ, per germline (reference sequence). The CDR3 here is CASSLGGAEETQYF. The DNA of the CDR3 is TGTGCTAGCAGCTTAGGAGGCGCGGAGGAGACCCAGTACTTC.

The chain couples TRBV20-1 to TRBJ1-1; 9 bases agree with TRBD1. Germline lookup yields CDR1 DFQATT and CDR2 SNEGSKA (reference sequence). The CDR3 is made up of 14 amino acids. V was pared by 2 bases and J by 10 bases, with 11 bases of the junction left unmatched. CDR3 protein: CSARPDRGIAGAFF. The CDR3 nucleotides read TGCAGTGCTAGACCGGACAGGGGAATAGCTGGAGCTTTCTTT.

This clonotype was observed many times. The rearrangement joins TRBV9 to TRBJ2-7, with 7 bases lining up with TRBD2. The length of the CDR3 is 14 residues. The germline gives CDR1 SGDLS, CDR2 YYNGEE. With V trimmed by 1 base and J by 5 bases, 6 bases remained unmatched. The CDR3 protein is CASSVTGGSDEQYF. In DNA, the CDR3 is TGTGCCAGCAGCGTAACCGGGGGGTCAGACGAGCAGTACTTC.

This clonotype is a singleton in its sample. This chain connects TRBV6-2 or TRBV6-3 to TRBJ2-1; 9 bases line up with TRBD1. V was pared by 11 bases and J by 8 bases, with 13 bases of the junction left unmatched. CDR1 and CDR2 from the germline V gene are MNHEY and SVGEGT. The CDR3 spans 14 residues. Here the CDR3 DNA reads TGTGCCGCGAAGCCCGGGACAGGGCTTCATGAGCAGTTCTTC. Protein product: CAAKPGTGLHEQFF.

There are a few counts of this clonotype. This rearrangement joins TRBV6-1 to TRBJ2-3, with 10 nucleotides matching TRBD2. Germline V gives CDR1 MNHNS, CDR2 SASEGT. This CDR3 is built from 17 residues. Losses at the gene ends were 5 bases for V and 1 base for J; bases not matched to a gene: 9. The CDR3 protein is CASSSLRLAGGTDTQYF. CDR3 coding DNA: TGTGCCAGCAGTTCTCTCCGACTAGCGGGCGGCACAGATACGCAGTATTTT.

The table lists this clonotype with many counts. The V and J genes are TRBV6-2 or TRBV6-3 and TRBJ2-5; possibly TRBD2 for D (5 bases). Germline V gives CDR1 MNHEY, CDR2 SVGEGT. Trimming took off 6 bases at V and 1 base at J, with 12 bases between the two ends. This CDR3 comprises 14 residues. CDR3 residues: CASRRTAAQETQYF. Here the CDR3 DNA reads TGTGCCAGCAGGCGGACTGCGGCCCAAGAGACCCAGTACTTC.

V and J are TRBV6-2 or TRBV6-3 and TRBJ2-1, with 14 bases matching TRBD2. Germline V gene lookup returns CDR1 MNHEY and CDR2 SVGEGT. Trimming removed 7 bases from V and 12 bases from J; junction bases left unmatched: 11. The CDR3 runs 15 residues. The CDR3 DNA sequence: TGTGCCAGCATCGGGACTAGCGGGAGTTACGGTCGGCAGTTCTTC. The encoded protein is CASIGTSGSYGRQFF.